The clone carrying this T cell receptor beta chain was observed a handful of times. TCRdb ran MiXCR on the RT-PCR reads and lists one entry per CDR3 protein. Altogether about 700,000 distinct CDR3 sequences are present, 13% to 15% being singletons, with the ten largest covering 3.6%. The ends lost 5 bases at V and 3 bases at J; junction bases unmatched: 9. Germline V gives CDR1 MNHEY, CDR2 SVGEGT. This CDR3 region has 16 residues. This TCR was recovered from a female donor in good health, serving as a healthy control. Input material: memory CD4+ T cells from blood. The V and J genes are TRBV6-2 or TRBV6-3 and TRBJ2-7; 11 nucleotides line up with TRBD2. The CDR3 is CASSSILAGENYEQYF. The DNA for the CDR3 is TGTGCCAGCAGTAGCATACTAGCGGGAGAAAACTACGAGCAGTACTTC.